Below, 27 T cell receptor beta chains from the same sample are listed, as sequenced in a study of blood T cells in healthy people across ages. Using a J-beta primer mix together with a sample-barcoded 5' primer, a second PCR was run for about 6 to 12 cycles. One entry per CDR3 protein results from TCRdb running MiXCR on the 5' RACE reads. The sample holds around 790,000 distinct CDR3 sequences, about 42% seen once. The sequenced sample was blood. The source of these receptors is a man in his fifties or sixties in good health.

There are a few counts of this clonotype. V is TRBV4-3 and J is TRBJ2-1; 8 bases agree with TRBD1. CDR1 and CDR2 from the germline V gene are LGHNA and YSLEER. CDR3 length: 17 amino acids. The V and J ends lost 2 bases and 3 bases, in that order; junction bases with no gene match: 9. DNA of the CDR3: TGCGCCAGCAGCCAATCCGCGGCAGGGGGCATCTACAATGAGCAGTTCTTC. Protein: CASSQSAAGGIYNEQFF.

Written as DNA, the CDR3 is TGTGCCAGCAGCCATAGACAGGAAAACTACGAGCAGTACTTC. Protein product: CASSHRQENYEQYF. This sequence joins TRBV12-3 or TRBV12-4 and TRBJ2-7; TRBD1 is a possible D gene (6 bases). This CDR3 has 14 amino acids. V was shortened by 6 bases and J by 3 bases, with 15 bases between the two germline ends.

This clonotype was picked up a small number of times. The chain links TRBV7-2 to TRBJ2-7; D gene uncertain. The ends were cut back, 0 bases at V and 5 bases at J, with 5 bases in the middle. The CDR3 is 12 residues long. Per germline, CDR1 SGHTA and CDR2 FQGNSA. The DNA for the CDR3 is TGTGCCAGCAGCTTAGCGCAGGACGAGCAGTACTTC. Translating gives CASSLAQDEQYF.

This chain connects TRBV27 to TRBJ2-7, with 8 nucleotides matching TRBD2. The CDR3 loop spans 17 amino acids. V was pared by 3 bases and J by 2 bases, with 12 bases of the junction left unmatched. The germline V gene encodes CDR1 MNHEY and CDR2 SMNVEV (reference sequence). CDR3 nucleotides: TGTGCCAGCAGTTTTGCAGGGACCTCAGCGGGGGCCTACGAGCAGTACTTC. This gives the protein CASSFAGTSAGAYEQYF.

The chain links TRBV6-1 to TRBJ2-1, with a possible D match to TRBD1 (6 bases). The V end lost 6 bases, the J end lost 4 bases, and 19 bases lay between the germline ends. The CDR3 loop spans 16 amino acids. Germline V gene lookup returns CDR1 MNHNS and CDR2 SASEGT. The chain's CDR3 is CASRLVPGHPYNEQFF. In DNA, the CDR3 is TGTGCCAGCAGATTAGTACCGGGACACCCATACAATGAGCAGTTCTTC.

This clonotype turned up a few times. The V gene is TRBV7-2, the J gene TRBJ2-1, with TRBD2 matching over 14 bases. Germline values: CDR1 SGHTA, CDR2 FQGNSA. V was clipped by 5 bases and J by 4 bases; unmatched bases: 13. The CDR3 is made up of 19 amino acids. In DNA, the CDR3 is TGTGCCAGCAGCCGCCGACTAGCGGGGGGGGCAGATGTTTACAATGAGCAGTTCTTC. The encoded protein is CASSRRLAGGADVYNEQFF.

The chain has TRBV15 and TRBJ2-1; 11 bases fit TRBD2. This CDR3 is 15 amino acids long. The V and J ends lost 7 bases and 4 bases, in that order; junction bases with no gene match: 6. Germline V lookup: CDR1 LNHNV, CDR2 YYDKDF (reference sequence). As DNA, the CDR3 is TGTGCCACCAAAATAGCGGGGGGGGCTTACAATGAGCAGTTCTTC. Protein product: CATKIAGGAYNEQFF.

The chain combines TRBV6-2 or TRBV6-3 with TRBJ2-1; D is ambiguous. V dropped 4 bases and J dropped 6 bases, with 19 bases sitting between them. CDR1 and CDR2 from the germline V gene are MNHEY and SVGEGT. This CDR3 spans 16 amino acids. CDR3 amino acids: CASSLYSRHRFNEQFF. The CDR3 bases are TGTGCCAGCAGTTTATACTCACGACATAGGTTCAATGAGCAGTTCTTC.

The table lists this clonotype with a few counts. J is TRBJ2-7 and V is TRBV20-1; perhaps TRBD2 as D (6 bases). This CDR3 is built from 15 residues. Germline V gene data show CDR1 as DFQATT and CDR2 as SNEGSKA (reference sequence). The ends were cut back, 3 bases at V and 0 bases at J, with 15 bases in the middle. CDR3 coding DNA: TGCAGTGCTAGGGGTGGACACGGGAGCTCCTACGAGCAGTACTTC. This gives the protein CSARGGHGSSYEQYF.

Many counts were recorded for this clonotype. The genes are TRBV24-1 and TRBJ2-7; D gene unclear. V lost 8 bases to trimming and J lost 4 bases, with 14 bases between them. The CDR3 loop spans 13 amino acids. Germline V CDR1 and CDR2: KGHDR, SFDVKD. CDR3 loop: CATKSGYRYEQYF. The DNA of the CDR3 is TGTGCCACCAAGTCTGGGTATCGGTACGAGCAGTACTTC.

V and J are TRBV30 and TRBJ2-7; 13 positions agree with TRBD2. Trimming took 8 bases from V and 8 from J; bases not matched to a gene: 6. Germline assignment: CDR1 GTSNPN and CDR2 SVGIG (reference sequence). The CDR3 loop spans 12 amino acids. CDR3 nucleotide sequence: TGTGCCCCGGGACTAGCGGGGTACAAGCAGTACTTC. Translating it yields CAPGLAGYKQYF. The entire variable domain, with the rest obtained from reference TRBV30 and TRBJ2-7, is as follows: SQTIHQWPATLVQPVGSPLSLECTVEGTSNPNLYWYRQAAGRGLQLLFYSVGIGQISSEVPQNLSASRPQDRQFILSSKKLLLSDSGFYLCAPGLAGYKQYFGPGTRLTVT.

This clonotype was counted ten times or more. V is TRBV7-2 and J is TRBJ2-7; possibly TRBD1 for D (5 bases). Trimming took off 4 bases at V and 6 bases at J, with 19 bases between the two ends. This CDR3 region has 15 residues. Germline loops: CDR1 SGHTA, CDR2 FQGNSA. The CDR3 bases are TGTGCCAGCAGCTCCACGACCCAGGGTCTCTCCGAGCAGTACTTC. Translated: CASSSTTQGLSEQYF.

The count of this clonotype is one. The CDR3 reads CATMDQAEKLFF. In nucleotides, the CDR3 is TGTGCCACCATGGACCAGGCGGAAAAACTGTTTTTT. V and J are TRBV28 and TRBJ1-4; D gene unclear. Germline V CDR1 and CDR2: MDHEN, SYDVKM. V dropped 10 bases and J dropped 8 bases, with 14 bases sitting between them. This CDR3 spans 12 amino acids.

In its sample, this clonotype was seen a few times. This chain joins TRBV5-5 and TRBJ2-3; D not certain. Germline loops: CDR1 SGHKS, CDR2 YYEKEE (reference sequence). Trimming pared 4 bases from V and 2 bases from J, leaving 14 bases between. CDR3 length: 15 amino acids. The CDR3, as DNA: TGTGCCAGCAGCCCGGTTAGGGCCCCCACAGATACGCAGTATTTT. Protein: CASSPVRAPTDTQYF. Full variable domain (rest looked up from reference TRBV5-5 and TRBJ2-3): DAGVTQSPTHLIKTRGQQVTLRCSPISGHKSVSWYQQVLGQGPQFIFQYYEKEERGRGNFPDRFSARQFPNYSSELNVNALLLGDSALYLCASSPVRAPTDTQYFGPGTRLTVL.

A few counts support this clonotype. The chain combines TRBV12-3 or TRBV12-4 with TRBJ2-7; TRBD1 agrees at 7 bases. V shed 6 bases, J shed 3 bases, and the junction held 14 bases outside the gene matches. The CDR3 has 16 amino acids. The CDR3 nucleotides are TGTGCCAGCAGAGCCCAGGGGGATGGGGGCAGCTACGAGCAGTACTTC. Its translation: CASRAQGDGGSYEQYF.

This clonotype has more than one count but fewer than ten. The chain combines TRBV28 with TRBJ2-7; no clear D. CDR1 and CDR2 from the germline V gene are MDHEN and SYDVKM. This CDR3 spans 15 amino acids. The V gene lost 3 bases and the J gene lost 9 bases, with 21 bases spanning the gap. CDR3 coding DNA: TGTGCCAGCAGTTTTAAAGGCCTTCTCCTACCTGGGCAGTACTTC. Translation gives CASSFKGLLLPGQYF.

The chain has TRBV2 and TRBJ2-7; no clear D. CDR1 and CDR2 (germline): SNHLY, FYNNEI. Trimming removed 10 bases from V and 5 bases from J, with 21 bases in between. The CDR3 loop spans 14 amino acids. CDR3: CATTKKGLAHEQYF. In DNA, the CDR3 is TGTGCCACCACTAAGAAGGGTTTGGCCCACGAGCAGTACTTC.

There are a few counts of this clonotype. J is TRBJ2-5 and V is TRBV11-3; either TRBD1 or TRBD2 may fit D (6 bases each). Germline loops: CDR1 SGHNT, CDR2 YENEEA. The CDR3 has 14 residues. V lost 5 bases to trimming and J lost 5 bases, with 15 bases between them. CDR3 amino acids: CASSERTAGETQYF. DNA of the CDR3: TGTGCCAGCAGCGAACGGACAGCGGGCGAGACCCAGTACTTC.

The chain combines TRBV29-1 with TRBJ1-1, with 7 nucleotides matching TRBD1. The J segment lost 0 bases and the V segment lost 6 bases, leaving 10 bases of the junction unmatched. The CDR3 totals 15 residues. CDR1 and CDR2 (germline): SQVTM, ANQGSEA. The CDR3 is CSVAGRTGMNTEAFF. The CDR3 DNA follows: TGCAGCGTCGCCGGTAGGACAGGCATGAACACTGAAGCTTTCTTT. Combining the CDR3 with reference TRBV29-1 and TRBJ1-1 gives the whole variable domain SAVISQKPSRDICQRGTSLTIQCQVDSQVTMMFWYRQQPGQSLTLIATANQGSEATYESGFVIDKFPISRPNLTFSTLTVSNMSPEDSSIYLCSVAGRTGMNTEAFFGQGTRLTVV.

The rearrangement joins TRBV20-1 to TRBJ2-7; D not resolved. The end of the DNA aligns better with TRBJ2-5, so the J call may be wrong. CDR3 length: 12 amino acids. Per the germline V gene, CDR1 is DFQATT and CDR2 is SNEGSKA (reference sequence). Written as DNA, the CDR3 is TGCAGTGCTTCTCGCCCTGAGGAGACCCAGTACTTC. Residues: CSASRPEETQYF.

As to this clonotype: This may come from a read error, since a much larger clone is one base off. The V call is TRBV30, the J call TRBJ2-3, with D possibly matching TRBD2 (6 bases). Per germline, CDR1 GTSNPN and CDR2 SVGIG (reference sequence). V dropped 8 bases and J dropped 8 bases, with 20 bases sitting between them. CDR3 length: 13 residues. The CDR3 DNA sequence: TGTGCCACTCACCAGGGCGCCGGGGGTACGCAGTATTTT. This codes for CATHQGAGGTQYF.

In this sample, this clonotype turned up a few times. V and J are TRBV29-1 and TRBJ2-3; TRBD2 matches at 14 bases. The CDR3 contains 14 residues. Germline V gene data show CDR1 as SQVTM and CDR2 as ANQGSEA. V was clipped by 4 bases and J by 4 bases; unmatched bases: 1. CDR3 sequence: CSVGLAGGADTQYF. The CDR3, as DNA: TGCAGCGTTGGACTAGCGGGGGGGGCAGATACGCAGTATTTT.

Here the CDR3 reads CASSLRLAYEQYF. The CDR3 nucleotides are TGTGCCAGCAGCTTAAGGCTGGCCTACGAGCAGTACTTC. This sequence joins TRBV7-9 and TRBJ2-7; D is unclear. Trimming stripped 2 bases from V and 2 bases from J, with 7 bases between. Germline V CDR1 and CDR2: SEHNR, FQNEAQ (reference sequence). This CDR3 contains 13 residues.

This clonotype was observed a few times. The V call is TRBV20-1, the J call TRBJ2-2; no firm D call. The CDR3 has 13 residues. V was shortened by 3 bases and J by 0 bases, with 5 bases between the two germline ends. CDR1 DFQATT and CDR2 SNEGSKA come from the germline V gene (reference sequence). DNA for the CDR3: TGCAGTGCTAGGGGTCCGAACACCGGGGAGCTGTTTTTT. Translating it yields CSARGPNTGELFF.

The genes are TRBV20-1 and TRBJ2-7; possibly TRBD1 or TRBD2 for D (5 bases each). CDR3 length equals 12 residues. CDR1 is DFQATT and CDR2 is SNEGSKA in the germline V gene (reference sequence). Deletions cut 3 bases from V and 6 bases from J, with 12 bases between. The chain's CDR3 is CSARIGDREQYF. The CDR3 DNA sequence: TGCAGTGCTAGGATAGGGGACCGCGAGCAGTACTTC.

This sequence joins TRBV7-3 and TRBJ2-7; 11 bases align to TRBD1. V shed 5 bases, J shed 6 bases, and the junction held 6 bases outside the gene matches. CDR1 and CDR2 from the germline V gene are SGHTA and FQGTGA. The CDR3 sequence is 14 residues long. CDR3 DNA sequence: TGTGCCAGCAGCAATCGGACAGGGGGCGCCGAGCAGTACTTC. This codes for CASSNRTGGAEQYF.

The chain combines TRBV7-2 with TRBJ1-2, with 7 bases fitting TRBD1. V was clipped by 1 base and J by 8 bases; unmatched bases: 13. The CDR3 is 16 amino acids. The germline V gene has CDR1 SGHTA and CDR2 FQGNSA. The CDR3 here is CASSLGGSGRGRGYTF. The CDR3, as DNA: TGTGCCAGCAGCTTAGGGGGGTCGGGAAGGGGGCGAGGCTACACCTTC.